Shown below are 4 T cell receptor beta chains from a single sample sequenced in a study of T cell changes during pregnancy in multiple sclerosis. The protocol was immunoSEQ multiplex PCR, while the TCRdb copy is restricted to in-frame clones and leaves out a portion. The data contain 15,000 to 25,000 clones, around 86% of them singletons. This sample comprised CD8+ T cells from peripheral blood mononuclear cells, obtained in the third trimester of pregnancy. The receptors derive from a female donor in good health, enrolled as a control in a pregnancy study.

Here the CDR3 DNA reads TGCGCCAGCAGTCTAAAAAACAGGGGTATTTGCTATGGCTACACCTTC. Its translation: CASSLKNRGICYGYTF. The chain is built from TRBV23-1 and TRBJ1-2, with TRBD1 matching 7 bases. TRBV23-1 is reported as an ORF; its role is uncertain. The CDR3 loop spans 16 amino acids. The ends lost 4 bases at V and 4 bases at J; junction bases unmatched: 12.

The V gene is TRBV5-4, the J gene TRBJ2-7; TRBD2 matches at 7 bases. Germline loops: CDR1 SGHNT, CDR2 YYREEE (reference sequence). The CDR3 is made up of 15 amino acids. With V trimmed by 3 bases and J by 2 bases, 8 bases remained unmatched. The CDR3 coding sequence is TGTGCCAGCAGCTGGTTCGCGGGGAGGGCCTACGAGCAGTACTTC. This sequence encodes CASSWFAGRAYEQYF.

The chain carries TRBV7-2 and TRBJ2-2; 7 bases align to TRBD2. Per the germline V gene, CDR1 is SGHTA and CDR2 is FQGNSA. V lost 2 bases to trimming and J lost 0 bases; unmatched junction nucleotides: 3. This CDR3 has 16 amino acids. CDR3 nucleotide sequence: TGTGCCAGCAGCTTACTGGCGGGGGCGAACACCGGGGAGCTGTTTTTT. This codes for CASSLLAGANTGELFF.

The chain recombines TRBV28 with TRBJ1-1; unclear D gene. Germline CDR1 reads MDHEN; CDR2 reads SYDVKM. The CDR3 has 14 residues. The ends were cut back, 0 bases at V and 4 bases at J, with 9 bases in the middle. The CDR3: CASSLWSGGTEAFF. DNA for the CDR3: TGTGCCAGCAGTTTATGGTCGGGAGGCACTGAAGCTTTCTTT.